Listed here is a single T cell receptor (beta chain). Ages ranged from 18 to 89 years, with residence in about 23 US areas. Self-reported history from a screening survey and questionnaire set each donor's cohort. Per germline, CDR1 SGHRS and CDR2 YFSETQ. This CDR3 has 13 residues. Trimming took 7 bases from V and 0 from J, leaving 10 bases between them. Per the original methods: Amplified reference gene primers provided the basis for estimating nucleated cell counts. Assay: immunoSEQ multiplex PCR; the TCRdb copy retains only in-frame clones and omits some. V and J calls and clone size are copied from that table; D and trimming were computed from the DNA. The sample contains some 150,000 clones, approximately 79% of which appear only once. These data originate in a study of blood T cell repertoires in COVID-19. Study overall: PBMCs, B-cell-depleted T cells, or T cells provided the cDNA or gDNA that made up the material.

Sequenced input: PBMCs or T cells enriched from blood (not recorded which). The chain uses TRBV5-1 and TRBJ1-2; D is unresolved. The source is a woman aged 45-59 years who had recovered from COVID-19. The chain's CDR3 is CASREGTNYGYTF. In DNA form, the CDR3 reads TGCGCCAGCCGGGAGGGAACTAACTATGGCTACACCTTC.